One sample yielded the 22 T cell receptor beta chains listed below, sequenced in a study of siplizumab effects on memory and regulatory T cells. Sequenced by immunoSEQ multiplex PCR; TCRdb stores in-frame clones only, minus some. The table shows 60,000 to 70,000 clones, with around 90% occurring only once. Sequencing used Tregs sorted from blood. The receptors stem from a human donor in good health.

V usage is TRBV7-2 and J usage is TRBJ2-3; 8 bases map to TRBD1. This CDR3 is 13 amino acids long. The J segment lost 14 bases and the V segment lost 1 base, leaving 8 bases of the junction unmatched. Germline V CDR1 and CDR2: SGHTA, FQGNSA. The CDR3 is CASSLGYRDRLYF. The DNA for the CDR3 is TGTGCCAGCAGCTTAGGTTACCGGGACAGGTTGTATTTT.

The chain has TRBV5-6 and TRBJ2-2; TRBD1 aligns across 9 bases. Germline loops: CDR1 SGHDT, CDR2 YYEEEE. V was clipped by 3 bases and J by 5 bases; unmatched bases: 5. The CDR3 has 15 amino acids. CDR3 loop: CASSWGQGWTGELFF. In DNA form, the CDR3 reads TGTGCCAGCAGCTGGGGACAGGGATGGACCGGGGAGCTGTTTTTT.

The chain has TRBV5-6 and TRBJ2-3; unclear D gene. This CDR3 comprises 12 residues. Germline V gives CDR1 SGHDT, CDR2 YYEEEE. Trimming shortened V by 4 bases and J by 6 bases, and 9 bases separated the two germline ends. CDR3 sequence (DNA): TGTGCCAGCAGCCGAGGATCGGATACGCAGTATTTT. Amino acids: CASSRGSDTQYF.

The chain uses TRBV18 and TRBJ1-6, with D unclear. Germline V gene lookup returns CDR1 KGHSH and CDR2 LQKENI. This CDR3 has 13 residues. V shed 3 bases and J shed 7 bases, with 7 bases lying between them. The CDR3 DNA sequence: TGTGCCAGCTCACCCCACAGCAATTCACCCCTCCACTTT. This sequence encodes CASSPHSNSPLHF.

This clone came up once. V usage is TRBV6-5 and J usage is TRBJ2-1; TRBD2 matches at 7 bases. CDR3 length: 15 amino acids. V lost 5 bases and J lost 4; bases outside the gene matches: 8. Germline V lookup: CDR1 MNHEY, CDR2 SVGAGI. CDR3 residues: CASSKGLTLYNEQFF. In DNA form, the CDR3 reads TGTGCCAGCAGTAAGGGACTAACACTATACAATGAGCAGTTCTTC.

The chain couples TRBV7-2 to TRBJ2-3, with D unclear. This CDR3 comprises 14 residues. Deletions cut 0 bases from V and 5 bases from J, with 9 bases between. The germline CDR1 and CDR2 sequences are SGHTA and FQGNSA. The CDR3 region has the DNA TGTGCCAGCAGCTTAGCGGGATTGAGAGATACGCAGTATTTT. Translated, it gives CASSLAGLRDTQYF.

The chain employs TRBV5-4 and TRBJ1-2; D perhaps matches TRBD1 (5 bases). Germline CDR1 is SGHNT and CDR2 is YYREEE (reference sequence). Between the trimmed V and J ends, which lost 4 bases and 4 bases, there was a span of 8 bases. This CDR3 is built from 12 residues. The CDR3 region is CASSDSTYGYTF. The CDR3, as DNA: TGTGCCAGCAGCGACAGTACCTATGGCTACACCTTC.

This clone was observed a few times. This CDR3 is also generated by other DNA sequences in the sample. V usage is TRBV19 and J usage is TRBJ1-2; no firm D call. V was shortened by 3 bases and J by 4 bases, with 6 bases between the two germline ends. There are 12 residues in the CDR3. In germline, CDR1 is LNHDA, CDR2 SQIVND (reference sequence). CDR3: CASSIVGYGYTF. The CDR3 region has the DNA TGTGCCAGTAGTATTGTAGGCTATGGCTACACCTTC.

The CDR3 nucleotides read TGTGCCAGCAAATCAGGGCCTTACTACACCGGGGAGCTGTTTTTT. This sequence encodes CASKSGPYYTGELFF. V is TRBV2 and J is TRBJ2-2, with a weak D call TRBD1 (5 bases). This CDR3 contains 15 residues. Germline assignment: CDR1 SNHLY and CDR2 FYNNEI. V gave up 7 bases and J gave up 3 bases, with 15 bases separating them.

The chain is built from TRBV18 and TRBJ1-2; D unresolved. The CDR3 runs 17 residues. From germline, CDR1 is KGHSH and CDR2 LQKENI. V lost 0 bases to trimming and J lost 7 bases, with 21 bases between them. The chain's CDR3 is CASSPPNPGTKRGGYTF. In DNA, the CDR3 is TGTGCCAGCTCACCACCGAATCCGGGTACAAAGCGCGGTGGCTACACCTTC. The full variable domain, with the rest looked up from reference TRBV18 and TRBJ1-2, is NAGVMQNPRHLVRRRGQEARLRCSPMKGHSHVYWYRQLPEEGLKFMVYLQKENIIDESGMPKERFSAEFPKEGPSILRIQQVVRGDSAAYFCASSPPNPGTKRGGYTFGSGTRLTVV.

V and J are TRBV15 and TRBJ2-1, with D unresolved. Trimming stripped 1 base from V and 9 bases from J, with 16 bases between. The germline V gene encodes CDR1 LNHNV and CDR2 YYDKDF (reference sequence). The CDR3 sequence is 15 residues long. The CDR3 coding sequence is TGTGCCACCAGCAGAGGTCACTCTCCTTCCGTTGAGCAGTTCTTC. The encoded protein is CATSRGHSPSVEQFF.

The CDR3 protein is CATATLGTSRELFF. CDR3 sequence (DNA): TGTGCCACCGCAACTCTCGGGACAAGCAGGGAGCTGTTTTTT. The chain combines TRBV7-9 with TRBJ2-2; TRBD1 might be the D (6 bases). This CDR3 region has 14 residues. V lost 10 bases and J 9 bases, leaving 21 bases between the germline ends. The germline gives CDR1 SEHNR, CDR2 FQNEAQ (reference sequence).

This CDR3 is CASRRDRGVGTGELFF. The CDR3 coding sequence is TGTGCCAGTAGGAGGGATAGGGGGGTTGGCACCGGGGAGCTGTTTTTT. The gene calls are TRBV19 and TRBJ2-2; either TRBD1 or TRBD2 may fit D (6 bases each). The V end lost 6 bases, the J end lost 4 bases, and 18 bases lay between the germline ends. Germline loops: CDR1 LNHDA, CDR2 SQIVND (reference sequence). CDR3 size: 16 residues.

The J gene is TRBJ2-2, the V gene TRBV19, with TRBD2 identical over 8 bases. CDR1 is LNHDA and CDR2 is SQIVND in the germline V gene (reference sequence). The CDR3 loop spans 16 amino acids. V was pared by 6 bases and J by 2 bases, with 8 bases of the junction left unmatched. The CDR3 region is CASSPGGVLNTGELFF. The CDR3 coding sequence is TGTGCCAGTAGCCCCGGGGGGGTGCTTAACACCGGGGAGCTGTTTTTT.

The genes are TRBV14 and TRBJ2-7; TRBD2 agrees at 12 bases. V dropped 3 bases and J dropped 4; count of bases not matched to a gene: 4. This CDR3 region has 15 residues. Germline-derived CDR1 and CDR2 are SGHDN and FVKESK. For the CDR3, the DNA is TGTGCCAGCAGCCACCTAGCGGGAGGGCCATACGAGCAGTACTTC. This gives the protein CASSHLAGGPYEQYF.

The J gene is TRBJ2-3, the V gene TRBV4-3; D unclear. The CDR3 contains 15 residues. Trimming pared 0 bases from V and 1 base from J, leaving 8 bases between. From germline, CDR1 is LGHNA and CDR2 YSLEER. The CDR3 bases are TGCGCCAGCAGCCAAGACCGAGTGGGCACAGATACGCAGTATTTT. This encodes CASSQDRVGTDTQYF.

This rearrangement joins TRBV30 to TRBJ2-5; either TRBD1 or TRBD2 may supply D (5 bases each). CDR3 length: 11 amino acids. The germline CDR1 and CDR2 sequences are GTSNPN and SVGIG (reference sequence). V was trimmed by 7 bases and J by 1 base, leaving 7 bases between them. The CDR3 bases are TGTGCCTCCGGGACCCAAGAGACCCAGTACTTC. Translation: CASGTQETQYF. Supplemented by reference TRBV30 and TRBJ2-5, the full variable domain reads SQTIHQWPATLVQPVGSPLSLECTVEGTSNPNLYWYRQAAGRGLQLLFYSVGIGQISSEVPQNLSASRPQDRQFILSSKKLLLSDSGFYLCASGTQETQYFGPGTRLLVL.

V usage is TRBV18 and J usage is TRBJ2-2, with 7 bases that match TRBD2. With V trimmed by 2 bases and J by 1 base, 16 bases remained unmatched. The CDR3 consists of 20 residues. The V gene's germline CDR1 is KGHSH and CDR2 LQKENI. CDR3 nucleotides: TGTGCCAGCTCACCAGGTGGAAAAATCAGCGGGGCTCGGAACACCGGGGAGCTGTTTTTT. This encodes CASSPGGKISGARNTGELFF.

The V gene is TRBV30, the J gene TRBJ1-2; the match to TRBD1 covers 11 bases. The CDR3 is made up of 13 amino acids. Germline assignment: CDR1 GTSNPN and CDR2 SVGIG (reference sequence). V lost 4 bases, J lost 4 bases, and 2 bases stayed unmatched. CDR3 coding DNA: TGTGCCTGGACCGGGACAGGGGGCTATGGCTACACCTTC. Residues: CAWTGTGGYGYTF.

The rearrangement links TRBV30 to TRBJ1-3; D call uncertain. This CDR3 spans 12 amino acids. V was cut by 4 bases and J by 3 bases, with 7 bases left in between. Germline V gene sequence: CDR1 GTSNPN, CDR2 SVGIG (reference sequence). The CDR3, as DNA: TGTGCCTGGAATGGCGGTGGAAACACCATATATTTT. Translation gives CAWNGGGNTIYF.

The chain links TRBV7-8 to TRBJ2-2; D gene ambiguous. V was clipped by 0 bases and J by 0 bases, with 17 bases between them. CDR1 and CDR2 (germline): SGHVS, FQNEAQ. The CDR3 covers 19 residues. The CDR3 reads CASSLAPRYSFSNTGELFF. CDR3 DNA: TGTGCCAGCAGCTTAGCGCCTCGGTACAGCTTTTCGAACACCGGGGAGCTGTTTTTT.

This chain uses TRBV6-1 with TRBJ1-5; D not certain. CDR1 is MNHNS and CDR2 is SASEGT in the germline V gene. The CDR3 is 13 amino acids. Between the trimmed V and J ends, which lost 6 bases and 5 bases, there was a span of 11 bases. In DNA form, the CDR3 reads TGTGCCAGCAGGGGATTGGCTTATCAGCCCCAGCATTTT. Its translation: CASRGLAYQPQHF.